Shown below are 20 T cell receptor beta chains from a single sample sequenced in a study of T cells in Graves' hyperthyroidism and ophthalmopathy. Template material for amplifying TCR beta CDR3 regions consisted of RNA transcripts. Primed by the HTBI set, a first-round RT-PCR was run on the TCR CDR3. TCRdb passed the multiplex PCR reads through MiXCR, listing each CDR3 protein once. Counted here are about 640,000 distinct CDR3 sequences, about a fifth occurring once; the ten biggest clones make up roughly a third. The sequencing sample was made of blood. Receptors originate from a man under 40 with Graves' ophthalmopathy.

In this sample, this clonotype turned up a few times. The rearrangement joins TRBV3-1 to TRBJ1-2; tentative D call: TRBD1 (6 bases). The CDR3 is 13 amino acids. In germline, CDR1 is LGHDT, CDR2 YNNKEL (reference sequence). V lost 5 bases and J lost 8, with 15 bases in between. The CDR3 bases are TGTGCCAGCAGCGTCCCGGGGGCGCGGGGCTACACCTTC. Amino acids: CASSVPGARGYTF.

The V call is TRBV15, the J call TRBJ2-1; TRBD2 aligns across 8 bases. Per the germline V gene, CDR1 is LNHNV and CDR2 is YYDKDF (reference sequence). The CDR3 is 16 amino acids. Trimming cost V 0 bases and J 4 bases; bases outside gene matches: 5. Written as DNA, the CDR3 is TGTGCCACCAGCAGAGATCCGGGGGGGGTTTACAATGAGCAGTTCTTC. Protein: CATSRDPGGVYNEQFF.

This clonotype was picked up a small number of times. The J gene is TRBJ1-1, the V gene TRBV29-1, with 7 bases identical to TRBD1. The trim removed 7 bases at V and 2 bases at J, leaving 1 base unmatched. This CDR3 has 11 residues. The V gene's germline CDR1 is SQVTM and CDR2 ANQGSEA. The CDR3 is CSGQGNTEAFF. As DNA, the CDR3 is TGCAGCGGACAGGGAAACACTGAAGCTTTCTTT.

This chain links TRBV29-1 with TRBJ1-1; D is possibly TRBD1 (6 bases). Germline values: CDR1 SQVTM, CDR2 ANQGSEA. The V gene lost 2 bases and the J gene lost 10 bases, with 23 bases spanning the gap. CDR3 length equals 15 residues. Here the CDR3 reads CSVEKEGGIVAGAFF. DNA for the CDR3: TGCAGCGTTGAAAAAGAGGGGGGAATCGTCGCGGGAGCTTTCTTT.

The CDR3 loop reads CASGLYSGGTDTQYF. In DNA, the CDR3 is TGTGCTAGTGGCCTTTACTCAGGGGGCACAGATACGCAGTATTTT. The rearrangement uses TRBV12-5 and TRBJ2-3, with D tentatively TRBD1 (6 bases). There are 15 residues in the CDR3. V was trimmed by 6 bases and J by 1 base, leaving 14 bases between them. The germline V gene has CDR1 LGHNT and CDR2 FRNRAP.

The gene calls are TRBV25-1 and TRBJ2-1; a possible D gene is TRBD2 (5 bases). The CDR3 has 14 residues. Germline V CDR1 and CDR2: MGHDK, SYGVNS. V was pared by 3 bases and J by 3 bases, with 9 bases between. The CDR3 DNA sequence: TGTGCCAGCAGTGAGACTAAAGACTACAATGAGCAGTTCTTC. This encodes CASSETKDYNEQFF.

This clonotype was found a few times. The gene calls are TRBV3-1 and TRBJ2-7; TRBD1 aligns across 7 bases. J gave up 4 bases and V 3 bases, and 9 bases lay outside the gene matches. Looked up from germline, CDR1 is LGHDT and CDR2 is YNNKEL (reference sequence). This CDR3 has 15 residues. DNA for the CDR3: TGTGCCAGCAGCCACAAAGGGCGACAGGGTTACGAGCAGTACTTC. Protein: CASSHKGRQGYEQYF.

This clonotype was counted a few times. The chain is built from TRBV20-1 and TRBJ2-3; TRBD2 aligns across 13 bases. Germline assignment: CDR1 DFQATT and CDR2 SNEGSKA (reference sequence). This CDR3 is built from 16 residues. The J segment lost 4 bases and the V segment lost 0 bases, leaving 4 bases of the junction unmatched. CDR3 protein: CSARDTSGRAPDTQYF. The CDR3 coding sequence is TGCAGTGCTAGAGATACTAGCGGGAGGGCCCCAGATACGCAGTATTTT.

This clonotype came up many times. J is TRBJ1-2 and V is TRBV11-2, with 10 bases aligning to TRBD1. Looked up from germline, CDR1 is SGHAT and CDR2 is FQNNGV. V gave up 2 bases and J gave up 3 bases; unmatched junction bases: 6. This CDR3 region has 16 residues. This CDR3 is CASSLLSGTGDYGYTF. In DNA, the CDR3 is TGTGCCAGCAGCTTATTATCTGGGACAGGGGACTATGGCTACACCTTC.

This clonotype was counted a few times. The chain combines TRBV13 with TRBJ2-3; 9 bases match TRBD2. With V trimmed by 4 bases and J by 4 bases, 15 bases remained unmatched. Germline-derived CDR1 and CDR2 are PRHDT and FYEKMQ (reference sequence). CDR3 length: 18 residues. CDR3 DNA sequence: TGTGCCAGCAGCTCCTTACTAGCGGGTCCCGAAGGCCCAGATACGCAGTATTTT. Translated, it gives CASSSLLAGPEGPDTQYF.

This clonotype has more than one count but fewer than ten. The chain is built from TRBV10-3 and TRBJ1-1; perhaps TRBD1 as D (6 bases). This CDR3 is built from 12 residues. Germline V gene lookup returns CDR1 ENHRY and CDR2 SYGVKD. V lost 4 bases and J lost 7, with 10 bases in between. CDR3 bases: TGTGCCATCAGTGTATCGGACAGTGAAGCTTTCTTT. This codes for CAISVSDSEAFF.

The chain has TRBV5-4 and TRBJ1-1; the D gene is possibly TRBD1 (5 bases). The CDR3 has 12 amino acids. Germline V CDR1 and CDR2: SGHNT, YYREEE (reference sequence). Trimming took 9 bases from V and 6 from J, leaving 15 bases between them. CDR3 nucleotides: TGTGCCATCTCGAAAGGGGACCCTGAAGCTTTCTTT. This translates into CAISKGDPEAFF.

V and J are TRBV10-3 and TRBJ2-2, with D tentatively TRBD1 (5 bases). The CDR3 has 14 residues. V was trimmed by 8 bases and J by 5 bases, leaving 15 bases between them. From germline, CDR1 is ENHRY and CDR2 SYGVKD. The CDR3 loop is CAIGRGLETGELFF. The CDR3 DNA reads TGTGCCATCGGAAGGGGCTTGGAGACCGGGGAGCTGTTTTTT.

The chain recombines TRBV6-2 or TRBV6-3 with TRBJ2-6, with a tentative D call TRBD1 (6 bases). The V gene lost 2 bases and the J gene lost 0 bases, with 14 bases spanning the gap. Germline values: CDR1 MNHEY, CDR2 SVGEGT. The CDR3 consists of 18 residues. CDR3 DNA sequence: TGTGCCAGCAGTTACAGGACAGTTAGCCCCTCTGGGGCCAACGTCCTGACTTTC. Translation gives CASSYRTVSPSGANVLTF.

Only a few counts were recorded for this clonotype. The CDR3 sequence is CASSLESGREPSTDTQYF. DNA of the CDR3: TGTGCCAGCAGCTTAGAAAGCGGGAGGGAACCTAGCACAGATACGCAGTATTTT. This chain uses TRBV7-8 with TRBJ2-3; 10 bases map to TRBD2. After removal of 1 base from V and 0 bases from J, the junction contained 7 bases not matched to a gene. Germline CDR1 is SGHVS and CDR2 is FQNEAQ. This CDR3 has 18 residues.

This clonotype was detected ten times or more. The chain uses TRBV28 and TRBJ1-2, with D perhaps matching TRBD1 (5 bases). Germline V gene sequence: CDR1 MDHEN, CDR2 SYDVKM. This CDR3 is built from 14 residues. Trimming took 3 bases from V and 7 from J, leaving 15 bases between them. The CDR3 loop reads CASSFLRERGGYTF. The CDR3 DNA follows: TGTGCCAGCAGTTTTCTTCGGGAAAGGGGTGGCTACACCTTC.

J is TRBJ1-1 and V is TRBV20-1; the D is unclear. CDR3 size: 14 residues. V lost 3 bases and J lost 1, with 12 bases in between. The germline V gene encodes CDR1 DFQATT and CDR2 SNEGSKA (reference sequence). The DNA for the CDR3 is TGCAGTGCTAGGCGGTCACGGGGGAACACTGAAGCTTTCTTT. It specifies CSARRSRGNTEAFF.

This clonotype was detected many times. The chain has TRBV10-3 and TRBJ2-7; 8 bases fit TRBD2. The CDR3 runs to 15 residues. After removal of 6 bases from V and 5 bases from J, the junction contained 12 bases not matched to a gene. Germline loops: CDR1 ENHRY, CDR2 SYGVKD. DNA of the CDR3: TGTGCCATCAGGGCAACTAGCGGCTCCCGGGACGAGCAGTACTTC. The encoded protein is CAIRATSGSRDEQYF.

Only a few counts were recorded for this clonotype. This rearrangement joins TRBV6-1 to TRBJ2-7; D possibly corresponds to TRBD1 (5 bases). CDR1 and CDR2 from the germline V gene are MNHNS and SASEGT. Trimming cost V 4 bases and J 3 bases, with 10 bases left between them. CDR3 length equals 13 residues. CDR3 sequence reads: CASSGTGFYEQYF. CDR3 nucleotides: TGTGCCAGCAGTGGTACAGGTTTCTACGAGCAGTACTTC.

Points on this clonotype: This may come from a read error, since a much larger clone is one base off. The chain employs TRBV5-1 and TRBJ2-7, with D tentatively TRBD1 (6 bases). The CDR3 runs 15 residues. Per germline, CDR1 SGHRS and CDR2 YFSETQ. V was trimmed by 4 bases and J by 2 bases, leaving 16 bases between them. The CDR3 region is CASSIVRTATYEQYF. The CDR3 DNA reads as TGCGCCAGCAGCATCGTCCGGACAGCCACCTACGAGCAGTACTTC.